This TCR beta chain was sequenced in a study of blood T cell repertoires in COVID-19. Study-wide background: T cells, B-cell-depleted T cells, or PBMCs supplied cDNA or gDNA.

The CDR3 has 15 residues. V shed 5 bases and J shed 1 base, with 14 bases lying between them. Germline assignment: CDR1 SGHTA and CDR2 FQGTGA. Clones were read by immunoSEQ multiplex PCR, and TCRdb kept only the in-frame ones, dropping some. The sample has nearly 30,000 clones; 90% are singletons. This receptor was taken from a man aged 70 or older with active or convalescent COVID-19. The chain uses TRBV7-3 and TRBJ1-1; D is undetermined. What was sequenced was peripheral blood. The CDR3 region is CASSPAGGRNTEAFF. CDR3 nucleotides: TGTGCCAGCAGCCCTGCGGGAGGGAGGAACACTGAAGCTTTCTTT.